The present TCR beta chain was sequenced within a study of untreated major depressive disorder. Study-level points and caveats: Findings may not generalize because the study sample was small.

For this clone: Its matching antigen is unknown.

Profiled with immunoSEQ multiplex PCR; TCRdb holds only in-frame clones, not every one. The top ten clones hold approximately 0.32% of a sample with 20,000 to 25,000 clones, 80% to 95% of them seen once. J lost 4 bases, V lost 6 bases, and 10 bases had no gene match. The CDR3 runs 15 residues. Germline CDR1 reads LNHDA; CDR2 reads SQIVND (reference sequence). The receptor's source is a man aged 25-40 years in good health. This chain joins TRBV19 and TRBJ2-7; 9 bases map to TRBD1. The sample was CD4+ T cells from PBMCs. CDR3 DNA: TGTGCCAGTAGGGGAGGACAGGGGAGATGGTACGAGCAGTACTTC. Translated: CASRGGQGRWYEQYF.